The TCR beta chain under discussion was sequenced for a study of T cells after yellow fever vaccination. Findings and caveats of the study: Among all clonotypes, a small share was observed in both CD4 and CD8 compartments. Re-detected after boosting: most primary clones, about 96% of CD4 and roughly 88% of CD8. In FACS-sorted repertoires, abundant clonotypes from the bulk population could appear as contaminants.

This clonotype was recorded a few times. Its specificity is not known. TCRdb ran MiXCR on the 5' RACE reads and lists one entry per CDR3 protein. The repertoire holds 100,000 to 150,000 distinct CDR3 sequences, with 7.2% as singletons. CDR3 size: 15 residues. The ends were cut back, 6 bases at V and 4 bases at J, with 15 bases in the middle. The source material was CD4+ T cells sorted from PBMCs, sampled about 49 days after the first yellow fever vaccination. The TCR was taken from a man younger than 35 who received the YFV17D yellow fever vaccine. The gene calls are TRBV12-3 or TRBV12-4 and TRBJ2-2; D possibly corresponds to TRBD1 (5 bases). CDR3 nucleotide sequence: TGTGCCAGCAGACAGGCGGCAGGCGTCACCGGGGAGCTGTTTTTT. Encoded protein: CASRQAAGVTGELFF.